The TCR beta chain described here comes from a study of circulating and synovial CD4+ cells in juvenile arthritis. CDR3 length equals 13 residues. The V gene lost 1 base and the J gene lost 4 bases, with 6 bases spanning the gap. CDR1 is SGDLS and CDR2 is YYNGEE in the germline V gene. Libraries were prepared by immunoSEQ multiplex PCR; TCRdb keeps only in-frame clonotypes and omits some of them. The sample holds tens of thousands of clones, about 95% seen once. About this clone itself: Its antigen remains unknown.

General observations from the study: CPL and bulk CD4 samples differed at least tenfold in T cell genomes. These blood cells shared more CDR3 sequences with synovium than bulk blood. Diversity here was lower than in bulk blood CD4 cells.

The material sequenced was CD4+ T cells from blood. The receptor comes from a human donor with juvenile idiopathic arthritis. This chain uses TRBV9 with TRBJ2-1; D not resolved. In DNA form, the CDR3 reads TGTGCCAGCAGCGTATTGACTTACAATGAGCAGTTCTTC. Amino acid sequence: CASSVLTYNEQFF. Full variable domain (remainder filled in from reference TRBV9 and TRBJ2-1): DSGVTQTPKHLITATGQRVTLRCSPRSGDLSVYWYQQSLDQGLQFLIQYYNGEERAKGNILERFSAQQFPDLHSELNLSSLELGDSALYFCASSVLTYNEQFFGPGTRLTVL.